This TCR beta chain was retrieved from a study of blood T cell repertoires in COVID-19. The CDR3 has 15 amino acids. Trimming removed 7 bases from V and 8 bases from J; junction bases left unmatched: 12. Germline V gene data show CDR1 as LNHDA and CDR2 as SQIVND (reference sequence). Sequencing was performed with immunoSEQ multiplex PCR; in TCRdb, only in-frame clones are kept and a portion is missing. Among tens of thousands of clones, around 80% were seen once, and the ten largest hold roughly 10%. Input material: peripheral blood. The chain has TRBV19 and TRBJ1-4; 8 nucleotides match TRBD1. The sequence was obtained from a man in his 60s with acute or convalescent COVID-19. The CDR3 loop reads CASTYGQGAREKLFF. The DNA for the CDR3 is TGTGCCAGTACCTATGGTCAGGGGGCGCGAGAAAAACTGTTTTTT.